This T cell receptor (beta chain) was documented in a study of CD8 T cells in ankylosing spondylitis (dated 2017 in TCRdb). A note on the overall study: The study profiled T cell receptor beta repertoires in healthy donors and ankylosing spondylitis patients to find disease-linked TCR variants. The whole study cohort included some 100 healthy donors and roughly 24 ankylosing spondylitis patients. Samples of peripheral blood were taken, and for ankylosing spondylitis patients, synovial fluid was collected as well.

This clonotype came up a few times. The clone's antigen remains unknown. Qualities for individual bases were not recorded, and no much larger clone is one base off. Study-wide conclusions, independent of this receptor: Some TCR beta motif variants had previously been reported in synovial fluid and blood of reactive arthritis patients, which suggested common disease-initiation mechanisms. A CD8+ phenotype was shown by the disease-linked clones, which were found at relatively low frequencies in peripheral blood. According to the report, matched synovial fluid samples from ankylosing spondylitis patients were significantly enriched for the disease-linked clones. A TCR beta motif made up of several highly homologous amino acid variants appeared to be characteristic of blood from ankylosing spondylitis patients.

The sample was run on an Illumina HiSeq 2500. Quantitative 5'-RACE with molecular barcodes was used to prepare TCR beta libraries. On the study's bioinformatics: A new computational method, built on a probabilistic model of VDJ rearrangement, was used to identify disease-linked TCR variants. The raw public reads went through TCRdb reprocessing: fastp at Q25, MiXCR clone calling, in-frame beta chains kept. Each CDR3 protein gets just one entry, which takes the most common genes and DNA from the rows behind it. TCRdb assigned the V and J calls; the authors' analysis was not used. The sample yields some 350,000 distinct CDR3 sequences; 14% to 15% were counted once. Less than 1.1% of the sample rests with the top ten. This receptor was identified in a male donor with ankylosing spondylitis or in good health (not recorded which). The material sequenced was blood, either unsorted or a sorted T cell fraction (not recorded which).

The DNA reads as follows: TGCAGTGCTAGGAGCAGCTACGAGCAGTACTTC. Its coded protein is CSARSSYEQYF. The chain was built from TRBV20-1 and TRBJ2-7; a confident D gene designation cannot be given. Per the germline V gene (reference sequence), DFQATT is the CDR1 and SNEGSKA is the CDR2. Between the V and J ends, shortened by 3 bases and 3 bases respectively, the junction contains 6 bases. CDR3 length: 11 amino acids, cysteine to phenylalanine. Kept here is only the CDR3 DNA, which spans 33 bases and is read in frame from base 1.